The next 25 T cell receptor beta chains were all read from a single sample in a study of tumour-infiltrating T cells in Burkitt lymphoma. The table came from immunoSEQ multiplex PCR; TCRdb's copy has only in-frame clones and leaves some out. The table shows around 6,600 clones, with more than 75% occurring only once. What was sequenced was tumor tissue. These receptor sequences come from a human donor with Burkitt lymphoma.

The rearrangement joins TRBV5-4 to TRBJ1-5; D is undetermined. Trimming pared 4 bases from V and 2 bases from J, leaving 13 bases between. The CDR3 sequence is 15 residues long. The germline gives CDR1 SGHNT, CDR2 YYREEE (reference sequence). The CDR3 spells CASSPGRGGNQPQHF. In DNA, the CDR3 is TGTGCCAGCAGCCCCGGACGTGGGGGCAATCAGCCCCAGCATTTT.

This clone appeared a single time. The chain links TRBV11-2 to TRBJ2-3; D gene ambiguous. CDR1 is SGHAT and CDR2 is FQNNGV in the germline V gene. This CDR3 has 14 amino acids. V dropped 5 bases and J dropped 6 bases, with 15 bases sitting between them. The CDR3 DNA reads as TGTGCCAGCAGCCCAAGGGCTTATTCGGATACGCAGTATTTT. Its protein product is CASSPRAYSDTQYF. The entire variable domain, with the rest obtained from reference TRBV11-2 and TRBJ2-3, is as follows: EAGVAQSPRYKIIEKRQSVAFWCNPISGHATLYWYQQILGQGPKLLIQFQNNGVVDDSQLPKDRFSAERLKGVDSTLKIQPAKLEDSAVYLCASSPRAYSDTQYFGPGTRLTVL.

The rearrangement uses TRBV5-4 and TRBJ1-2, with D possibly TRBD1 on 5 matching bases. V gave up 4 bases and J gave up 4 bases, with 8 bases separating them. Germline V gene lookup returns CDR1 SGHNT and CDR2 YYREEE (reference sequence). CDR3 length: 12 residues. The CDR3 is CASSPGAYGYTF. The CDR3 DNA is TGTGCCAGCAGCCCTGGGGCCTATGGCTACACCTTC.

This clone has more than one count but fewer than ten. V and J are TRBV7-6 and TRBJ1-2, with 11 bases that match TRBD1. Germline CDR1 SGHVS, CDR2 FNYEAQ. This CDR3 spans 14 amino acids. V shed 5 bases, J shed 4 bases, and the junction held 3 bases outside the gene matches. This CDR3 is CASSPGQGAYGYTF. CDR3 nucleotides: TGTGCCAGCAGCCCCGGACAGGGGGCCTATGGCTACACCTTC.

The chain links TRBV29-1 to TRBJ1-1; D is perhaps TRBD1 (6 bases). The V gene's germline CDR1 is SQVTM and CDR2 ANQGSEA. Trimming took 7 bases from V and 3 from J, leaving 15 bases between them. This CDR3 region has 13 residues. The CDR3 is CSARQEWDTEAFF. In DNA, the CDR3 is TGCAGCGCAAGACAGGAGTGGGACACTGAAGCTTTCTTT. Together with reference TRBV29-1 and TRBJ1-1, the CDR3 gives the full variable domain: SAVISQKPSRDICQRGTSLTIQCQVDSQVTMMFWYRQQPGQSLTLIATANQGSEATYESGFVIDKFPISRPNLTFSTLTVSNMSPEDSSIYLCSARQEWDTEAFFGQGTRLTVV.

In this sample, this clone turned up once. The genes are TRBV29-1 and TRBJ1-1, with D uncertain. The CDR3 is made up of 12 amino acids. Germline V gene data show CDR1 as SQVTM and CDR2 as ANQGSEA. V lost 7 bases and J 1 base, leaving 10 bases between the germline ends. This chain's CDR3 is CSASRGNTEAFF. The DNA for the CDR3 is TGCAGCGCGAGCCGGGGGAACACTGAAGCTTTCTTT. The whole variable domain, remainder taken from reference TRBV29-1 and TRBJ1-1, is SAVISQKPSRDICQRGTSLTIQCQVDSQVTMMFWYRQQPGQSLTLIATANQGSEATYESGFVIDKFPISRPNLTFSTLTVSNMSPEDSSIYLCSASRGNTEAFFGQGTRLTVV.

CDR3 coding DNA: TGTGCCAGCACCCACTTTAACTATGGCTACACCTTC. Its protein is CASTHFNYGYTF. V usage is TRBV6-1 and J usage is TRBJ1-2; D is uncertain. The germline V gene has CDR1 MNHNS and CDR2 SASEGT. V lost 7 bases, J lost 1 base, and 7 bases lay in between. The CDR3 is 12 residues long.

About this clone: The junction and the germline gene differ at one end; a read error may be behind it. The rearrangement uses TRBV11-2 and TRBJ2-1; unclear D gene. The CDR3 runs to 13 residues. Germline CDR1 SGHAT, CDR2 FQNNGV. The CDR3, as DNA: TGTGCCAGCAGCTTAGACTCTGGGCCCAATTGTGTCTTC. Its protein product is CASSLDSGPNCVF.

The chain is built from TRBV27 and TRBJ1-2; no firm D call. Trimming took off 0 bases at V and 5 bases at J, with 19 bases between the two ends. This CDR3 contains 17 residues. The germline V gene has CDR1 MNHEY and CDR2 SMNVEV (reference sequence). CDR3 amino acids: CASSLSKGGSDRYGYTF. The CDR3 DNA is TGTGCCAGCAGTTTATCCAAAGGAGGCAGCGACCGTTATGGCTACACCTTC.

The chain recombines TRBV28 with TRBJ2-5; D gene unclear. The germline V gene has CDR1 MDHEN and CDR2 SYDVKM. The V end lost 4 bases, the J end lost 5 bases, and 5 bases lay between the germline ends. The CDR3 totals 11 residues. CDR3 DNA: TGTGCCAGCAGTTGGGTTGAGACCCAGTACTTC. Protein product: CASSWVETQYF.

The CDR3: CASSLGQATNEKLFF. The CDR3 DNA is TGCGCCAGCAGCCTTGGACAGGCAACTAATGAAAAACTGTTTTTT. The chain recombines TRBV5-1 with TRBJ1-4, with 7 positions matching TRBD1. V was clipped by 4 bases and J by 0 bases; unmatched bases: 3. Per germline, CDR1 SGHRS and CDR2 YFSETQ. The CDR3 spans 15 residues.

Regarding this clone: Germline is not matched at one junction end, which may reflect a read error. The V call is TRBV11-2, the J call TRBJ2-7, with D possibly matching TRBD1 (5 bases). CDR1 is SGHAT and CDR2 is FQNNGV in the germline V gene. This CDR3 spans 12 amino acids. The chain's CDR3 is CASSLILKGIPF. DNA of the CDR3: TGTGCCAGCAGCTTAATACTTAAGGGGATCCCCTTC.

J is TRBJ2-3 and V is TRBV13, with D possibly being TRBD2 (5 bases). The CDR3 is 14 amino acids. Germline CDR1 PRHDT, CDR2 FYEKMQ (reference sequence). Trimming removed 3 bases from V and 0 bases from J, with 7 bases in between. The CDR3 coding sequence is TGTGCCAGCAGCTTCGGACTTAGCACAGATACGCAGTATTTT. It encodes CASSFGLSTDTQYF. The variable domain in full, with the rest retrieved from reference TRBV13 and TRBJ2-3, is AAGVIQSPRHLIKEKRETATLKCYPIPRHDTVYWYQQGPGQDPQFLISFYEKMQSDKGSIPDRFSAQQFSDYHSELNMSSLELGDSALYFCASSFGLSTDTQYFGPGTRLTVL.

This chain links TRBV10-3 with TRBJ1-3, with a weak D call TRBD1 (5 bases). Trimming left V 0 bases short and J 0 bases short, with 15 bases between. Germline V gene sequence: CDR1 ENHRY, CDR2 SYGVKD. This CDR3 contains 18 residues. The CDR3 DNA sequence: TGTGCCATCAGTGAGTCGTATGAGGGACTGTTCTCTGGAAACACCATATATTTT. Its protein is CAISESYEGLFSGNTIYF.

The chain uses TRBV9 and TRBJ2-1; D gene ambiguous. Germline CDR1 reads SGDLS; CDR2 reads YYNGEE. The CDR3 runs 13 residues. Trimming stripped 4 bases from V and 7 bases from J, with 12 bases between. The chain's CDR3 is CASSLLPENEQFF. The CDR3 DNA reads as TGTGCCAGCAGCCTCCTCCCCGAAAATGAGCAGTTCTTC.

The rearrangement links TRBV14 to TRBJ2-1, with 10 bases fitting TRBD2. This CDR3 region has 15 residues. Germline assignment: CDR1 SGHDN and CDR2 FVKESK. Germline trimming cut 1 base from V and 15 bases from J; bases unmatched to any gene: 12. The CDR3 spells CASSQVRDLAGGMFF. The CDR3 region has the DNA TGTGCCAGCAGCCAAGTCAGGGATTTAGCGGGAGGCATGTTCTTC.

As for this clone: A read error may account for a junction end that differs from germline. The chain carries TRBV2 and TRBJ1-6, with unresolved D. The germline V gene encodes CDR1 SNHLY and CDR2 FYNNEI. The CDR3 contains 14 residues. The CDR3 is CASIEGLLNSPLHF. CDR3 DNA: TGTGCCAGCATTGAAGGGCTACTTAACTCACCCCTCCACTTT.

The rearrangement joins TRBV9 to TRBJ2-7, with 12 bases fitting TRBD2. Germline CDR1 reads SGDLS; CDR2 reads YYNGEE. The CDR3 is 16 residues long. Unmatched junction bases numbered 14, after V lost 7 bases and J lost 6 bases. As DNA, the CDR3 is TGTGCCAGCGGATTGACTAGCGGGGGTCCTATTGCCGAGCAGTACTTC. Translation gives CASGLTSGGPIAEQYF.

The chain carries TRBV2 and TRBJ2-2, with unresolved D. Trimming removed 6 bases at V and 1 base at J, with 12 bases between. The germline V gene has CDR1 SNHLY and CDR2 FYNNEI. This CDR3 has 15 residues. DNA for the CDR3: TGTGCCAGCAGCAGAACAGAGAAGAACACCGGGGAGCTGTTTTTT. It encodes CASSRTEKNTGELFF.

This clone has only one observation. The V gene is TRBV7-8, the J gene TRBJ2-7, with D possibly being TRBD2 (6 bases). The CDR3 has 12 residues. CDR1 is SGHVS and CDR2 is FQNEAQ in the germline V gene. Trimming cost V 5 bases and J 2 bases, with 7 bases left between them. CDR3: CASSRGTYEQYF. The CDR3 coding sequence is TGTGCCAGCAGCCGGGGGACCTACGAGCAGTACTTC.

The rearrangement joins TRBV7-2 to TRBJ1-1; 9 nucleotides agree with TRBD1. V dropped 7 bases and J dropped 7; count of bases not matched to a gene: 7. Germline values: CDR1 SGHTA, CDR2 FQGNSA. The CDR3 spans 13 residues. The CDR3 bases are TGTGCCAGCAACCCCGGGACAGGGAGTGAAGCTTTCTTT. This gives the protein CASNPGTGSEAFF.

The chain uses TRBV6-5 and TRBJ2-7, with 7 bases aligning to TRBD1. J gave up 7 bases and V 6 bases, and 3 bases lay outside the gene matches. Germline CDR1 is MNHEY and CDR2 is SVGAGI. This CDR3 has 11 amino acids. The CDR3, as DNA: TGTGCCAGCAGACAGGGGAAAGAGCAGTACTTC. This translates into CASRQGKEQYF.

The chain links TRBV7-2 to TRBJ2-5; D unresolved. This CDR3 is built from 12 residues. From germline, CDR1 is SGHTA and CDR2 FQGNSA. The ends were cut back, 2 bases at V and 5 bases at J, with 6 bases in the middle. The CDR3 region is CASSLMSETQYF. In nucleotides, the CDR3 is TGTGCCAGCAGCTTAATGTCGGAGACCCAGTACTTC.

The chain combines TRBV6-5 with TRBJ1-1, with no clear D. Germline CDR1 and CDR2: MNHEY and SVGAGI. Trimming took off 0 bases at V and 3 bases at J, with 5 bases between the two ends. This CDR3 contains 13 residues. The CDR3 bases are TGTGCCAGCAGTTACTCTCGGCACACTGAAGCTTTCTTT. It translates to CASSYSRHTEAFF.

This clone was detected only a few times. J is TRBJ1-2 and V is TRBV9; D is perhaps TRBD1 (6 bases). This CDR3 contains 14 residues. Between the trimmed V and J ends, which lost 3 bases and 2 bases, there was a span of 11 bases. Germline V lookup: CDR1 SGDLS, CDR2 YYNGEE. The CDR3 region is CASSAATGNYGYTF. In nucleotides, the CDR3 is TGTGCCAGCAGCGCCGCGACAGGAAACTATGGCTACACCTTC.